The rows below give T cell receptor beta chains drawn from one sample of a study of shared clonotypes between healthy human individuals. Data came from immunoSEQ multiplex PCR; TCRdb stores just in-frame clones and leaves some out. The sample shows a few hundred thousand clones, just under 97% of them seen only once. The sequenced material came from naive CD8+ T cells sorted from blood. These receptors were obtained from a woman aged 25-40 years in good health. Each CDR3 is given with its conserved first and last residue. The D gene is left open where the match is weak. Expanded clones are given a class, and other clones once, few, many or no size at all.

v_call: TRBV7-9
clone_size: .
cdr3_length: 14
d_call: .
j_call: TRBJ2-5
cdr3_nt: TGTGCCAGCAGCTCCCGTGTAGCGGTAGAGACCCAGTACTTC
cdr3_aa: CASSSRVAVETQYF

v_call: TRBV5-1
clone_size: .
cdr3_length: 16
d_call: TRBD1
j_call: TRBJ2-7
cdr3_nt: TGCGCCAGCAGCTTGGAACAGGGGGCCGGTACCTACGAGCAGTACTTC
cdr3_aa: CASSLEQGAGTYEQYF

v_call: TRBV7-6
clone_size: .
cdr3_length: 16
d_call: TRBD2
j_call: TRBJ2-1
cdr3_nt: TGTGCCAGCAGCTCCCGGCCCGGGACTAGCTTTAATGAGCAGTTCTTC
cdr3_aa: CASSSRPGTSFNEQFF

v_call: TRBV14
clone_size: .
cdr3_length: 16
d_call: TRBD2
j_call: TRBJ2-1
cdr3_nt: TGTGCCAGCAGCCAACTAGCGGGAGGAAAGTTGGATGAGCAGTTCTTC
cdr3_aa: CASSQLAGGKLDEQFF

v_call: TRBV6-5
clone_size: once
cdr3_length: 14
d_call: .
j_call: TRBJ2-2
cdr3_nt: TGTGCCAGTGGACAGGGACTAGGGACCGGGGAGCTGTTTTTT
cdr3_aa: CASGQGLGTGELFF

v_call: TRBV5-6
clone_size: .
cdr3_length: 15
d_call: .
j_call: TRBJ2-7
cdr3_nt: TGTGCCAGCAGATCAGACAGGCACGGCAACTACGAGCAGTACTTC
cdr3_aa: CASRSDRHGNYEQYF

v_call: TRBV14
clone_size: .
cdr3_length: 13
d_call: .
j_call: TRBJ2-7
cdr3_nt: TGTGCCAGCAGCCAAGGAGGTACCTACGAGCAGTACTTC
cdr3_aa: CASSQGGTYEQYF

v_call: TRBV27
clone_size: once
cdr3_length: 11
d_call: .
j_call: TRBJ2-2
cdr3_nt: TGTGCCAGCAGTTTGGCCGGGGAGCTGTTTTTT
cdr3_aa: CASSLAGELFF

v_call: TRBV30
clone_size: .
cdr3_length: 14
d_call: .
j_call: TRBJ2-3
cdr3_nt: TGTGCCTGGAGAGGCCCACGGAGAGCAGATACGCAGTATTTT
cdr3_aa: CAWRGPRRADTQYF

v_call: TRBV27
clone_size: .
cdr3_length: 15
d_call: TRBD1
j_call: TRBJ1-1
cdr3_nt: TGTGCCAGCACACAAACTACAGGGGCGACCACTGAAGCTTTCTTT
cdr3_aa: CASTQTTGATTEAFF

v_call: TRBV6-5
clone_size: .
cdr3_length: 12
d_call: .
j_call: TRBJ2-7
cdr3_nt: TGTGCCAGCAGATCACAGGGCTACGAGCAGTACTTC
cdr3_aa: CASRSQGYEQYF

v_call: TRBV10-1
clone_size: once
cdr3_length: 15
d_call: .
j_call: TRBJ2-3
cdr3_nt: TGCGCCAGCAGTGACGAGGGGAGGACGACAGATACGCAGTATTTT
cdr3_aa: CASSDEGRTTDTQYF

v_call: TRBV29-1
clone_size: .
cdr3_length: 13
d_call: .
j_call: TRBJ1-2
cdr3_nt: TGCAGCGTTGAACGGACTTTAAACTATGGCTACACCTTC
cdr3_aa: CSVERTLNYGYTF

v_call: TRBV5-1
clone_size: .
cdr3_length: 18
d_call: TRBD1
j_call: TRBJ2-2
cdr3_nt: TGCGCCAGCAGCTTGGAGCGGACAGGGTTTGGCCTAACCGGGGAGCTGTTTTTT
cdr3_aa: CASSLERTGFGLTGELFF

v_call: TRBV2
clone_size: .
cdr3_length: 16
d_call: .
j_call: TRBJ2-1
cdr3_nt: TGTGCCAGCAGTGACGGTGGCAGGATCTCCTACAATGAGCAGTTCTTC
cdr3_aa: CASSDGGRISYNEQFF

v_call: TRBV27
clone_size: .
cdr3_length: 14
d_call: .
j_call: TRBJ2-3
cdr3_nt: TGTGCCAGCAGTTTAAAAACCTTCACAGATACGCAGTATTTT
cdr3_aa: CASSLKTFTDTQYF

v_call: TRBV7-8
clone_size: .
cdr3_length: 19
d_call: TRBD1
j_call: TRBJ1-3
cdr3_nt: TGTGCCAGCAGCGCCCCACAGGGGGCGACCGGCGGCTCTGGAAACACCATATATTTT
cdr3_aa: CASSAPQGATGGSGNTIYF

v_call: TRBV15
clone_size: .
cdr3_length: 20
d_call: TRBD2
j_call: TRBJ2-3
cdr3_nt: TGTGCCACCAGCACCCAGGGACTAGCGGGAGGGCCTTCAAGGGCCGATACGCAGTATTTT
cdr3_aa: CATSTQGLAGGPSRADTQYF

v_call: TRBV14
clone_size: .
cdr3_length: 15
d_call: TRBD1
j_call: TRBJ1-2
cdr3_nt: TGTGCCAGCAGCCCCACAGGGGGACCAAACTATGGCTACACCTTC
cdr3_aa: CASSPTGGPNYGYTF

v_call: TRBV27
clone_size: .
cdr3_length: 14
d_call: .
j_call: TRBJ2-3
cdr3_nt: TGTGCCAGCAGTTTTGGGGTCCGCACAGATACGCAGTATTTT
cdr3_aa: CASSFGVRTDTQYF

v_call: TRBV21-1
clone_size: .
cdr3_length: 17
d_call: .
j_call: TRBJ2-3
cdr3_nt: TGTGCCAGCGAGCAAATCTGGTCTAGCGGGAGAACAGATACGCAGTATTTT
cdr3_aa: CASEQIWSSGRTDTQYF

v_call: TRBV4-1
clone_size: .
cdr3_length: 13
d_call: .
j_call: TRBJ2-2
cdr3_nt: TGCGCCAGCAGCCAAGAAGGATTCCGGGAGCTGTTTTTT
cdr3_aa: CASSQEGFRELFF

v_call: TRBV7-9
clone_size: once
cdr3_length: 14
d_call: TRBD1
j_call: TRBJ2-7
cdr3_nt: TGTGCCAGCAGCTACGACAGGGGAAACTACGAGCAGTACTTC
cdr3_aa: CASSYDRGNYEQYF

v_call: TRBV6-1
clone_size: .
cdr3_length: 13
d_call: .
j_call: TRBJ2-3
cdr3_nt: TGTGCCAGCTCCCTTTGGGACACAGATACGCAGTATTTT
cdr3_aa: CASSLWDTDTQYF

v_call: TRBV27
clone_size: .
cdr3_length: 15
d_call: TRBD1
j_call: TRBJ1-5
cdr3_nt: TGTGCCAGCAGTTTCGGGACAGCAAATAATCAGCCCCAGCATTTT
cdr3_aa: CASSFGTANNQPQHF

v_call: TRBV9
clone_size: .
cdr3_length: 13
d_call: .
j_call: TRBJ2-1
cdr3_nt: TGTGCCAGCAGCGTAGTTCGAGGGGATGAGCAGTTCTTC
cdr3_aa: CASSVVRGDEQFF

v_call: TRBV13
clone_size: .
cdr3_length: 17
d_call: TRBD2
j_call: TRBJ2-1
cdr3_nt: TGTGCCAGCAGTGTGTCACGGAGACTAGCGGTTTACAATGAGCAGTTCTTC
cdr3_aa: CASSVSRRLAVYNEQFF

v_call: TRBV27
clone_size: .
cdr3_length: 13
d_call: .
j_call: TRBJ2-3
cdr3_nt: TGTGCCAGTGGCGTGGGGGGCACAGATACGCAGTATTTT
cdr3_aa: CASGVGGTDTQYF

v_call: TRBV6-1
clone_size: .
cdr3_length: 18
d_call: TRBD2
j_call: TRBJ2-5
cdr3_nt: TGTGCCAGCAGTGAATTGTTAGGGCGGGAGGGGTACCAAGAGACCCAGTACTTC
cdr3_aa: CASSELLGREGYQETQYF

v_call: TRBV7-6
clone_size: .
cdr3_length: 16
d_call: .
j_call: TRBJ2-1
cdr3_nt: TGTGCCAGCAGCCCCCACCCCGGCGAGGGCGGGAATGAGCAGTTCTTC
cdr3_aa: CASSPHPGEGGNEQFF

v_call: TRBV11-2
clone_size: .
cdr3_length: 12
d_call: .
j_call: TRBJ2-1
cdr3_nt: TGTGCCAGCAGCTTAGTCGGAAATGAGCAGTTCTTC
cdr3_aa: CASSLVGNEQFF

v_call: TRBV9
clone_size: .
cdr3_length: 16
d_call: .
j_call: TRBJ2-1
cdr3_nt: TGTGCCAGCAGCGTAGAGTCCCGGGGAGCCTACAATGAGCAGTTCTTC
cdr3_aa: CASSVESRGAYNEQFF

v_call: TRBV11-2
clone_size: .
cdr3_length: 16
d_call: .
j_call: TRBJ2-3
cdr3_nt: TGTGCCAGCAGCTTAGGCTACCGGACGTCCCAGGATACGCAGTATTTT
cdr3_aa: CASSLGYRTSQDTQYF

v_call: TRBV5-1
clone_size: .
cdr3_length: 15
d_call: .
j_call: TRBJ2-7
cdr3_nt: TGCGCCAGCACCCTTTGGGGTGAGGGTTCCTACGAGCAGTACTTC
cdr3_aa: CASTLWGEGSYEQYF

v_call: TRBV28
clone_size: .
cdr3_length: 15
d_call: .
j_call: TRBJ1-3
cdr3_nt: TGTGCCACCCTACCTTCTCCATACTCTGGAAACACCATATATTTT
cdr3_aa: CATLPSPYSGNTIYF

v_call: TRBV19
clone_size: .
cdr3_length: 16
d_call: TRBD2
j_call: TRBJ2-7
cdr3_nt: TGTGCCAGTACCCCTGCGGGTTGCGGGAGAGGTTACGAGCAGTACTTC
cdr3_aa: CASTPAGCGRGYEQYF

v_call: TRBV5-6
clone_size: .
cdr3_length: 15
d_call: .
j_call: TRBJ1-5
cdr3_nt: TGTGCCAGCAGCTTGGCCGGGTCAGGGGAGCCGCCCCAGCATTTT
cdr3_aa: CASSLAGSGEPPQHF

v_call: TRBV2
clone_size: .
cdr3_length: 13
d_call: .
j_call: TRBJ1-1
cdr3_nt: TGTGCCAGCAGTGAAATGGTCCTGCATGAAGCTTTCTTT
cdr3_aa: CASSEMVLHEAFF

v_call: TRBV28
clone_size: .
cdr3_length: 18
d_call: TRBD1
j_call: TRBJ2-3
cdr3_nt: TGTGCCAGCAGTTCCCTCTGGTCGGACAGGATCCACGGAGATACGCAGTATTTT
cdr3_aa: CASSSLWSDRIHGDTQYF

v_call: TRBV5-1
clone_size: .
cdr3_length: 14
d_call: TRBD1
j_call: TRBJ1-1
cdr3_nt: TGCGCCAGCAGCTCAGGACAGGGTAGGTCTGAAGCTTTCTTT
cdr3_aa: CASSSGQGRSEAFF

v_call: TRBV9
clone_size: .
cdr3_length: 17
d_call: TRBD1
j_call: TRBJ2-3
cdr3_nt: TGTGCCAGCAGCGACCGGACAGGGGGGGCTAGCACAGATACGCAGTATTTT
cdr3_aa: CASSDRTGGASTDTQYF